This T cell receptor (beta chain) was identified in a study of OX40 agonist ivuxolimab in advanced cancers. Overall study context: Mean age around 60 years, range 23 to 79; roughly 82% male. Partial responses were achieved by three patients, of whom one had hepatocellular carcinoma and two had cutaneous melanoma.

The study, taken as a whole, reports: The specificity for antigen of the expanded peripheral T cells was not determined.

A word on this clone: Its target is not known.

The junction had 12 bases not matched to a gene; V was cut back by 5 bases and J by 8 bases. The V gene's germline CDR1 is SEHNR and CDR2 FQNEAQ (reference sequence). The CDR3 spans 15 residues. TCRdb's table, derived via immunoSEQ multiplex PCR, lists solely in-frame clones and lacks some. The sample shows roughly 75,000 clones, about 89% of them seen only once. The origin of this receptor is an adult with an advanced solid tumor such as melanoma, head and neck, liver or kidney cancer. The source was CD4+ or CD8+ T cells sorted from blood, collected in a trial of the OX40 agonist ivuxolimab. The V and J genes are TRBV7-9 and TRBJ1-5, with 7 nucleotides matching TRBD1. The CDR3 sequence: CASSLLGQTREPQHF. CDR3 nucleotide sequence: TGTGCCAGCAGCCTTCTGGGACAGACTAGAGAGCCCCAGCATTTT.